This entry lists 20 T cell receptor beta chains sequenced from one sample in a study of read filtering for tumor transcriptome and immune sequencing. Molecular barcoded adaptors covering alpha/delta and beta/gamma chains were used on roughly 400 ng RNA. TCRdb itself ran the reads through MiXCR, one entry per CDR3 protein. The sample lists tens of thousands of distinct CDR3 sequences; around 15% were seen once. The sequencing sample was made of a population of CD138-negative cells sorted from bone marrow. These TCRs come from a donor over 35 with multiple myeloma.

Within the sample, this clonotype is medium-sized. The chain carries TRBV20-1 and TRBJ2-1; D is possibly TRBD2 (5 bases). Germline V gene data show CDR1 as DFQATT and CDR2 as SNEGSKA (reference sequence). The CDR3 is 15 amino acids. Trimming took off 6 bases at V and 0 bases at J, with 15 bases between the two ends. CDR3 amino acids: CSAQPASGSYNEQFF. The CDR3 bases are TGCAGTGCCCAACCTGCCAGCGGCTCCTACAATGAGCAGTTCTTC.

This clonotype was detected only a few times. This rearrangement joins TRBV5-1 to TRBJ1-1, with D possibly being TRBD1 (5 bases). V was clipped by 4 bases and J by 0 bases, with 13 bases between them. The CDR3 spans 15 residues. Germline V gene lookup returns CDR1 SGHRS and CDR2 YFSETQ. The CDR3 spells CASSPGSGMNTEAFF. As DNA, the CDR3 is TGCGCCAGCAGCCCAGGGTCGGGAATGAACACTGAAGCTTTCTTT.

This chain links TRBV12-3 or TRBV12-4 with TRBJ2-7; the match to TRBD1 covers 8 bases. The CDR3 consists of 17 residues. Losses at the gene ends were 6 bases for V and 0 bases for J; bases not matched to a gene: 13. CDR3 sequence: CASRYGQGGVRSYEQYF. The CDR3 DNA is TGTGCCAGCAGGTACGGACAGGGCGGTGTGCGCTCCTACGAGCAGTACTTC.

In this sample, this clonotype turned up many times. This chain's CDR3 is CASSLEGRRELFF. CDR3 DNA sequence: TGTGCCAGCAGCTTAGAGGGTAGGCGGGAGCTGTTTTTT. The genes are TRBV7-3 and TRBJ2-2, with TRBD2 as a possible D gene (5 bases). Trimming took 2 bases from V and 9 from J, leaving 10 bases between them. In germline, CDR1 is SGHTA, CDR2 FQGTGA. This CDR3 has 13 residues.

In its sample, this clonotype was seen once. This may come from a read error, since a much larger clone is one base off. The chain links TRBV7-2 to TRBJ2-7, with 10 bases that match TRBD2. Germline CDR1 SGHTA, CDR2 FQGNSA. This CDR3 comprises 15 residues. In DNA, the CDR3 is TGTGCCAGCAGCTTCATAGCGGGGGGTATCAACGAGCAGTGCTTC. This encodes CASSFIAGGINEQCF.

There are a few counts of this clonotype. The chain has TRBV20-1 and TRBJ2-1, with 7 bases fitting TRBD2. The CDR3 spans 17 residues. V gave up 5 bases and J gave up 8 bases; unmatched junction bases: 21. Germline V gene data show CDR1 as DFQATT and CDR2 as SNEGSKA (reference sequence). This CDR3 reads CSASHAEGGSNGYEQFF. In DNA form, the CDR3 reads TGCAGTGCTTCGCACGCGGAGGGCGGGAGTAATGGGTATGAGCAGTTCTTC.

Of note for this clonotype: A read error may explain this, as a much larger clone is one base away. The chain employs TRBV15 and TRBJ2-2; tentatively, D is TRBD1 or TRBD2 (6 bases each). The germline CDR1 and CDR2 sequences are LNHNV and YYDKDF (reference sequence). The CDR3 has 14 amino acids. The CDR3 here is CATSRERDTGELSF. CDR3 in DNA: TGTGCCACCAGCAGAGAGCGGGACACCGGGGAGCTGTCTTTT.

A remark on this clonotype: This is likely an artifact of a read error, given a far larger clone one base away. The chain is built from TRBV7-9 and TRBJ2-1, with 8 bases matching TRBD1. The CDR3 runs 15 residues. Germline V lookup: CDR1 SEHNR, CDR2 FQNEAQ (reference sequence). The CDR3 nucleotides read TGTGTCAGCAGCTTATCAGGGGGCGCCTACAATGAGCAGTTCTTC. Translated, it gives CVSSLSGGAYNEQFF.

The sample holds a few counts of this clonotype. J is TRBJ1-5 and V is TRBV24-1; D is unclear. The germline V gene has CDR1 KGHDR and CDR2 SFDVKD. Trimming removed 5 bases at V and 6 bases at J, with 13 bases between. This CDR3 has 14 amino acids. CDR3 residues: CATSGGANTQPQHF. DNA of the CDR3: TGTGCCACCAGTGGCGGAGCAAACACTCAGCCCCAGCATTTT.

This clonotype showed up many times. This rearrangement joins TRBV2 to TRBJ1-4, with D perhaps matching TRBD1 (5 bases). V was pared by 11 bases and J by 6 bases, with 22 bases between. The CDR3 has 15 amino acids. CDR1 is SNHLY and CDR2 is FYNNEI in the germline V gene. As DNA, the CDR3 is TGTGCCGGGATACGGGACCGATGGGGGGATGAAAAACTGTTTTTT. It codes for CAGIRDRWGDEKLFF.

This clonotype was observed many times. This rearrangement joins TRBV12-3 or TRBV12-4 to TRBJ1-1; D remains unclear. CDR3 length equals 13 residues. Trimming took 4 bases from V and 0 from J, leaving 6 bases between them. The chain's CDR3 is CASSSLMNTEAFF. In DNA, the CDR3 is TGTGCCAGCAGTTCCCTCATGAACACTGAAGCTTTCTTT.

In this sample, this clonotype turned up many times. V is TRBV20-1 and J is TRBJ1-5, with D possibly being TRBD1 (5 bases). Trimming took 1 base from V and 0 from J, leaving 13 bases between them. Germline CDR1 reads DFQATT; CDR2 reads SNEGSKA (reference sequence). CDR3 length: 16 residues. The CDR3, as DNA: TGCAGTGCTAGAGTCGGCGGGGGTTCTAGCAATCAGCCCCAGCATTTT. Protein sequence: CSARVGGGSSNQPQHF.

This clonotype was observed a few times. The rearrangement links TRBV9 to TRBJ2-1; maybe TRBD1 (6 bases). The CDR3 consists of 15 residues. Looked up from germline, CDR1 is SGDLS and CDR2 is YYNGEE. The V gene lost 3 bases and the J gene lost 2 bases, with 12 bases spanning the gap. The CDR3 DNA follows: TGTGCCAGCAGCGCAGAGGGGGTGGCCTACAATGAGCAGTTCTTC. This translates into CASSAEGVAYNEQFF.

The chain links TRBV6-1 to TRBJ1-2; D unresolved. With 0 bases removed from V and 2 bases from J, the gap between germline ends came to 7 bases. This CDR3 is built from 14 residues. CDR1 MNHNS and CDR2 SASEGT come from the germline V gene. The CDR3 spells CASSEAGGNYGYTF. For the CDR3, the DNA is TGTGCCAGCAGTGAAGCTGGAGGAAACTATGGCTACACCTTC.

This clonotype occurred many times. It may be a read error: a sequence one base away is much more abundant. The chain combines TRBV7-9 with TRBJ2-7; possibly TRBD2 for D (6 bases). CDR1 SEHNR and CDR2 FQNEAQ come from the germline V gene (reference sequence). The CDR3 is 16 residues long. Trimming removed 5 bases at V and 7 bases at J, with 24 bases between. CDR3 DNA sequence: TGTGCCAGCAGCCCGAGTAGCAGGAGGGCCTACGGGGAGCAGTACTTC. This sequence encodes CASSPSSRRAYGEQYF.

At least ten counts were recorded for this clonotype. The V gene is TRBV29-1, the J gene TRBJ2-3; tentative D call: TRBD2 (9 bases). The V and J ends lost 6 bases and 4 bases respectively, with 26 bases between them. CDR1 is SQVTM, CDR2 ANQGSEA, per germline. This CDR3 contains 17 residues. The CDR3 DNA reads as TGCAGCGTCCCCGGAGGTTCAGGGGGCGGGGGGGCAGATACGCAGTATTTT. Translating it yields CSVPGGSGGGGADTQYF.

With regard to this clonotype: This may stem from a read error, because a much larger clone lies one nucleotide away. The V call is TRBV20-1, the J call TRBJ1-1; no clear D gene. This CDR3 is built from 12 residues. Per germline, CDR1 DFQATT and CDR2 SNEGSKA (reference sequence). Between the trimmed V and J ends, which lost 1 base and 3 bases, there was a span of 6 bases. The CDR3 DNA sequence: TGCAGTGCTAGAGTGGTGGACACTGAAGCTTTCTTT. It specifies CSARVVDTEAFF.

This chain links TRBV10-1 with TRBJ2-5, with D maybe TRBD1 (6 bases). V was cut by 2 bases and J by 2 bases, with 9 bases left in between. Per the germline V gene, CDR1 is WNHNN and CDR2 is SYGVQD (reference sequence). CDR3 size: 14 residues. CDR3 protein: CASSESTGQETQYF. The CDR3 bases are TGCGCCAGCAGTGAGAGTACAGGGCAAGAGACCCAGTACTTC.

This clonotype came up many times. The V gene is TRBV6-5, the J gene TRBJ2-7; D unclear. CDR3 length equals 12 residues. The V and J ends lost 4 bases and 3 bases respectively, with 7 bases between them. Germline assignment: CDR1 MNHEY and CDR2 SVGAGI. The DNA of the CDR3 is TGTGCCAGCAGTTGGTCAGGCTACGAGCAGTACTTC. Protein sequence: CASSWSGYEQYF.

This clonotype was detected ten times or more. The chain joins TRBV7-6 to TRBJ2-7; D is undetermined. The CDR3 is 14 residues long. The ends were cut back, 1 base at V and 0 bases at J, with 7 bases in the middle. Germline V gene lookup returns CDR1 SGHVS and CDR2 FNYEAQ. This chain's CDR3 is CASSLGVSSYEQYF. The CDR3 DNA reads TGTGCCAGCAGCTTAGGGGTCAGCTCCTACGAGCAGTACTTC.